The clone carrying this TCR beta chain came up a few times. Its antigen is not identified. Treatment indicated: approximately 10-day PBMC culture with coronavirus spike peptide pools or control peptides (ViraFEST assay). The sample belongs to a study of vaccination and CD4 T cells after COVID-19. Germline V gene lookup returns CDR1 SQVTM and CDR2 ANQGSEA. Trimming took 6 bases from V and 1 from J, leaving 12 bases between them. The CDR3 covers 13 residues. Cultured CD4+ T-cell DNA underwent Oncomine TCR Beta short-read sequencing. MiXCR was run by TCRdb on the PCR reads, yielding one entry per CDR3 protein. The sample lists around 15,000 distinct CDR3 sequences, about 68% occurring once.

This chain connects TRBV29-1 to TRBJ1-1, with a tentative D call TRBD1 (5 bases). The material was CD4+ T cells from blood, cultured in vitro, obtained after SARS-CoV-2 vaccination. This TCR derives from a human donor who received a COVID-19 vaccine. Here the CDR3 reads CSVRGAGNTEAFF. The CDR3 DNA reads TGCAGCGTCCGAGGGGCAGGGAACACTGAAGCTTTCTTT.